Listed below are T cell receptor beta chains from one sample, sequenced in a study of cytomegalovirus exposure and HLA in healthy donors. TCRdb's table, derived via immunoSEQ multiplex PCR, lists solely in-frame clones and lacks some. The table records about 130,000 clones, 74% of them present only once. Sequencing was performed on PBMCs. The origin of the receptors is a man between 18 and 29 years old in good health and CMV-seropositive. CDR3s include the opening cysteine and the closing phenylalanine or tryptophan. Each record gives: J gene, clone size, D gene, V gene, CDR3 protein, CDR3 DNA. The D gene is left open where the match is weak. Only part of the rows carry a size: once, few, many, or a class if the clone is expanded.

TRBJ2-5,NA,NA,TRBV6-1,CASRRQGGGETQYF,TGTGCCAGCAGACGACAGGGAGGAGGAGAGACCCAGTACTTC
TRBJ1-5,NA,NA,TRBV19,CASIPRGGSNQPQHF,TGTGCCAGTATCCCGAGGGGGGGCAGTAATCAGCCCCAGCATTTT
TRBJ1-1,NA,NA,TRBV19,CASSIVRDTEAFF,TGTGCCAGTAGTATTGTGAGGGACACTGAAGCTTTCTTT
TRBJ1-2,NA,TRBD1,TRBV30,CAWTGDSTGYYGYTF,TGTGCCTGGACTGGGGACAGCACGGGCTATTATGGCTACACCTTC
TRBJ2-5,NA,NA,TRBV6-1,CASSAAQVETQYF,TGTGCCAGCAGTGCGGCCCAGGTGGAGACCCAGTACTTC
TRBJ2-3,few,NA,TRBV19,CASTPPNWDTQYF,TGTGCCAGTACTCCCCCCAACTGGGATACGCAGTATTTT
TRBJ1-2,NA,TRBD1,TRBV6-1,CASSERTDREGGYTF,TGTGCCAGCAGTGAGCGGACCGACAGGGAAGGGGGCTACACCTTC
TRBJ2-5,NA,TRBD1,TRBV7-2,CASSLWDSSLGSQYF,TGTGCCAGCAGCTTATGGGACAGCTCCCTAGGGTCCCAGTACTTC
TRBJ1-1,NA,NA,TRBV28,CASSFGRGALSTEAFF,TGTGCCAGCAGTTTTGGGCGGGGGGCTCTGAGCACTGAAGCTTTCTTT
TRBJ2-2,once,NA,TRBV5-1,CASNEGVHTGELFF,TGCGCCAGCAATGAGGGGGTACACACCGGGGAGCTGTTTTTT
TRBJ1-3,NA,NA,TRBV7-2,CASSLAGVSSGNTIYF,TGTGCCAGCAGCTTAGCGGGAGTGAGCTCTGGAAACACCATATATTTT
TRBJ1-5,NA,NA,TRBV19,CASSIPGNQPQHF,TGTGCCAGTAGTATTCCTGGCAATCAGCCCCAGCATTTT
TRBJ2-7,NA,TRBD2,TRBV19,CASRRSGASYEQYF,TGTGCCAGTCGACGGAGCGGGGCCTCCTACGAGCAGTACTTC
TRBJ2-7,NA,TRBD1,TRBV7-9,CASSWGRGKSYEQYF,TGTGCCAGCAGCTGGGGCAGGGGGAAATCCTACGAGCAGTACTTC
TRBJ2-1,NA,NA,TRBV7-2,CASSSGNEQFF,TGTGCCAGCAGCTCCGGGAATGAGCAGTTCTTC
TRBJ2-3,NA,TRBD2,TRBV18,CASSRETSGTTDTQYF,TGTGCCAGCTCTCGAGAGACTAGCGGGACGACAGATACGCAGTATTTT
TRBJ2-5,NA,NA,TRBV2,CASSDSEIEEQYF,TGTGCCAGCAGTGATAGCGAAATCGAAGAGCAGTACTTC
TRBJ2-1,NA,NA,TRBV28,CASSSSAEQFF,TGTGCCAGCAGTTCTAGCGCCGAGCAGTTCTTC
TRBJ1-5,NA,TRBD1,TRBV19,CASSTRTGFYQPQHF,TGTGCCAGTAGTACGAGGACAGGCTTTTATCAGCCCCAGCATTTT
TRBJ1-6,NA,TRBD1,TRBV7-9,CASSRQGVDSPLHF,TGTGCCAGCAGCCGACAGGGTGTGGATTCACCCCTCCACTTT
TRBJ2-1,once,NA,TRBV4-1,CASSSEGLSEQFF,TGCGCCAGCAGCTCGGAGGGCCTCAGTGAGCAGTTCTTC
TRBJ1-2,few,TRBD1,TRBV6-5,CASSDRQGDYGYTF,TGTGCCAGCAGTGACCGACAGGGCGACTATGGCTACACCTTC
TRBJ1-5,NA,NA,TRBV5-4,CASSSTPDQPQHF,TGTGCCAGCAGCTCCACGCCGGATCAGCCCCAGCATTTT
TRBJ2-1,NA,TRBD2,TRBV5-1,CASSSGLAASYNEQFF,TGCGCCAGCAGCTCGGGACTAGCAGCTTCATACAATGAGCAGTTCTTC
TRBJ1-4,NA,NA,TRBV18,CASSPYGRSNEKLFF,TGTGCCAGCTCACCGTACGGGAGGTCTAATGAAAAACTGTTTTTT
TRBJ2-7,NA,TRBD1,TRBV13,CASSLWGQGDHEQYF,TGTGCCAGCAGCTTATGGGGACAGGGGGACCACGAGCAGTACTTC
TRBJ2-2,NA,NA,TRBV28,CASTIYPGVGTGELFF,TGTGCCAGCACTATTTATCCGGGAGTAGGGACCGGGGAGCTGTTTTTT
TRBJ2-7,NA,NA,TRBV5-1,CASSLALLSYEQYF,TGCGCCAGCAGCTTGGCCCTCCTCTCCTACGAGCAGTACTTC
TRBJ2-1,NA,TRBD2,TRBV10-2,CASKLTSGRAYEQFF,TGCGCCAGCAAACTGACTAGCGGGAGGGCCTATGAGCAGTTCTTC
TRBJ1-2,few,TRBD1,TRBV19,CASSPQGALNYGYTF,TGTGCCAGTAGCCCCCAGGGGGCTCTTAACTATGGCTACACCTTC
TRBJ2-1,few,TRBD1,TRBV6-5,CASSGTASNEQFF,TGTGCCAGTTCCGGGACAGCAAGCAATGAGCAGTTCTTC
TRBJ2-3,NA,NA,TRBV4-3,CASSQRGTDTQYF,TGCGCCAGCAGCCAACGCGGTACAGATACGCAGTATTTT
TRBJ2-1,NA,NA,TRBV18,CASSLEYNEQFF,TGTGCCAGCTCACTGGAGTACAATGAGCAGTTCTTC
TRBJ2-7,NA,NA,TRBV6-1,CASSAIRGSEQYF,TGTGCCAGCAGTGCCATTAGGGGGAGCGAGCAGTACTTC
TRBJ2-7,NA,TRBD2,TRBV7-3,CASSLTLVQGGYEQYF,TGTGCCAGCAGCTTAACCCTCGTCCAGGGAGGGTACGAGCAGTACTTC
TRBJ2-2,NA,TRBD1,TRBV5-8,CASRSTGLGELFF,TGTGCCAGCAGATCGACAGGGCTCGGGGAGCTGTTTTTT
TRBJ2-1,NA,NA,TRBV7-2,CASSLRGGSYNEQFF,TGTGCCAGCAGCCTCCGAGGGGGCTCCTACAATGAGCAGTTCTTC
TRBJ2-1,NA,NA,TRBV18,CASSPLPSGQLYNEQFF,TGTGCCAGCTCACCTCTGCCGTCCGGACAGCTCTACAATGAGCAGTTCTTC
TRBJ2-7,NA,NA,TRBV5-1,CASSLVAGNPYEQYF,TGCGCCAGCAGCTTGGTGGCGGGGAACCCCTACGAGCAGTACTTC
TRBJ2-7,NA,TRBD2,TRBV9,CASSVGTSGGVYEQYF,TGTGCCAGCAGCGTAGGGACTAGCGGGGGAGTTTACGAGCAGTACTTC
TRBJ2-3,once,NA,TRBV4-1,CASSLRGERDTQYF,TGCGCCAGCAGCCTCAGGGGGGAACGAGATACGCAGTATTTT
TRBJ2-1,few,TRBD2,TRBV4-1,CASSQVGTSGSSLVF,TGCGCCAGCAGCCAAGTAGGGACTAGCGGGAGTTCCTTGGTCTTC
TRBJ2-1,NA,TRBD2,TRBV6-1,CASSAATSGLGEQFF,TGTGCCAGCAGTGCGGCGACTAGCGGTCTGGGGGAGCAGTTCTTC
TRBJ2-7,NA,NA,TRBV19,CASRVSEDYEQYF,TGTGCCAGTAGGGTTTCGGAGGACTACGAGCAGTACTTC
TRBJ2-7,NA,NA,TRBV7-9,CASSIGGTTNEQYF,TGTGCCAGCAGCATCGGAGGGACCACTAACGAGCAGTACTTC
TRBJ2-7,NA,TRBD1,TRBV25-1,CASSHTGVEQYF,TGTGCCAGCAGCCATACAGGGGTCGAGCAGTACTTC